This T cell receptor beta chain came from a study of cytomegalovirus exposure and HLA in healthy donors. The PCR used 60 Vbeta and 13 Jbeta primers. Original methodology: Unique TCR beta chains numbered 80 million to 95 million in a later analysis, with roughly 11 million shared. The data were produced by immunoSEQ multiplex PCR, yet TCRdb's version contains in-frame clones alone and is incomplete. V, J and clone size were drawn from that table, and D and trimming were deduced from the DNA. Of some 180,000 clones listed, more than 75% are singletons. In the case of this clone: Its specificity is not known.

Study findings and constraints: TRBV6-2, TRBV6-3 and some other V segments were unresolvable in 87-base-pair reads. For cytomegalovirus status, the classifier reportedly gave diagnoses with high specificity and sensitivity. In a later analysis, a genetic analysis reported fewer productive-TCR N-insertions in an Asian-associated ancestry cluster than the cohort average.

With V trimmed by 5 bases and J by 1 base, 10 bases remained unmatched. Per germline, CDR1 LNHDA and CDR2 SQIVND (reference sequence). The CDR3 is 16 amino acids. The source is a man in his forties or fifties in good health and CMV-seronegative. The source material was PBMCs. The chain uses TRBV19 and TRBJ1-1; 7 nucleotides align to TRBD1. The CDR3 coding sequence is TGTGCCAGTAGTCCGCGACAGGGAGCGGGGAACACTGAAGCTTTCTTT. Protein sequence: CASSPRQGAGNTEAFF.